This TCR beta chain derives from a study of T cells expressing NK-cell markers. Germline values: CDR1 SGHDN, CDR2 FVKESK. There are 17 residues in the CDR3. TCRdb re-called the 5' RACE reads and gives one entry per CDR3 protein, without DNA. Its table lists 500,000 to 700,000 distinct CDR3 sequences. The chain employs TRBV14 and TRBJ2-3; TCRdb gives TRBD2 as the D gene, but with no DNA this cannot be confirmed. The sequenced sample was blood T cells: a sorted CD56 or NKG2C T cell subset, CD4+ or CD8+ T cells, or bulk PBMC T cells (not recorded which). The sequence was obtained from a man aged 18 to 35 in good health. The CDR3 here is CASSRLAGGISTDTQYF.